The next 13 T cell receptor beta chains were all read from a single sample in a study of CD8 T cells in Susac syndrome. Random hexamers were used to reverse transcribe the RNA input (roughly 0.5 to 1 ug). TCRdb analysed the immunoSEQ multiplex PCR reads with MiXCR anew, one entry per CDR3 protein. Counted here are about 160,000 distinct CDR3 sequences, around 95% occurring once; the ten biggest clones make up just over 0.13%. The sequencing input was CD4+ T cells from PBMCs. These receptor sequences come from a human donor in good health.

The chain uses TRBV5-1 and TRBJ1-1; 7 bases map to TRBD1. The CDR3 is made up of 14 amino acids. Per the germline V gene, CDR1 is SGHRS and CDR2 is YFSETQ. J lost 3 bases, V lost 4 bases, and 6 bases had no gene match. The CDR3 protein is CASSDQGGDTEAFF. CDR3 in DNA: TGCGCCAGCAGCGACCAGGGGGGGGACACTGAAGCTTTCTTT.

This sequence joins TRBV7-9 and TRBJ1-1; D is ambiguous. Per the germline V gene, CDR1 is SEHNR and CDR2 is FQNEAQ (reference sequence). This CDR3 has 15 residues. Trimming took 5 bases from V and 5 from J, leaving 18 bases between them. As DNA, the CDR3 is TGTGCCAGCAGCCCTCGGGCAGGTTTTAAAACTGAAGCTTTCTTT. It translates to CASSPRAGFKTEAFF.

The chain is built from TRBV4-1 and TRBJ1-5; 8 nucleotides agree with TRBD1. There are 16 residues in the CDR3. Germline CDR1 and CDR2: MGHRA and YSYEKL. Trimming removed 0 bases from V and 2 bases from J; junction bases left unmatched: 3. The CDR3 sequence is CASSQEVGQGNQPQHF. CDR3 nucleotides: TGCGCCAGCAGCCAAGAAGTGGGACAGGGCAATCAGCCCCAGCATTTT.

The chain links TRBV10-3 to TRBJ2-7; D is uncertain. In germline, CDR1 is ENHRY, CDR2 SYGVKD. The CDR3 has 13 residues. V lost 6 bases and J lost 1, with 10 bases in between. The DNA for the CDR3 is TGTGCCATCAGCGACCAGAATTCCTACGAGCAGTACTTC. Amino acid sequence: CAISDQNSYEQYF.

The chain joins TRBV12-3 or TRBV12-4 to TRBJ2-7; 7 nucleotides align to TRBD1. V lost 6 bases to trimming and J lost 3 bases; unmatched junction nucleotides: 5. The CDR3 has 13 amino acids. CDR3 sequence: CASRPRQGYEQYF. CDR3 DNA sequence: TGTGCCAGCAGACCCAGACAGGGCTACGAGCAGTACTTC.

The J gene is TRBJ2-7, the V gene TRBV20-1; 9 positions match TRBD1. V lost 0 bases and J lost 4; bases outside the gene matches: 7. CDR3 length equals 15 residues. Germline V lookup: CDR1 DFQATT, CDR2 SNEGSKA (reference sequence). The CDR3 is CSARDNNRGQYEQYF. CDR3 in DNA: TGCAGTGCTAGAGATAACAACAGGGGGCAGTACGAGCAGTACTTC.

V and J are TRBV19 and TRBJ2-7; the match to TRBD2 covers 8 bases. CDR3 length: 14 residues. Germline trimming cut 8 bases from V and 5 bases from J; bases unmatched to any gene: 11. Per the germline V gene, CDR1 is LNHDA and CDR2 is SQIVND (reference sequence). The CDR3 nucleotides are TGTGCCAGTTCTTCGTCGGGGGGGTTTAACGAGCAGTACTTC. As protein: CASSSSGGFNEQYF.

This clonotype was seen only once. This chain links TRBV7-9 with TRBJ2-6; D is possibly TRBD1 (5 bases). V dropped 1 base and J dropped 0 bases, with 13 bases sitting between them. Germline V lookup: CDR1 SEHNR, CDR2 FQNEAQ (reference sequence). This CDR3 spans 18 amino acids. CDR3: CASSLEQGISSGANVLTF. CDR3 nucleotide sequence: TGTGCCAGCAGCTTAGAGCAGGGAATTAGCTCTGGGGCCAACGTCCTGACTTTC.

This chain connects TRBV4-1 to TRBJ2-5, with 7 nucleotides matching TRBD2. The CDR3 extends over 13 amino acids. After removal of 8 bases from V and 10 bases from J, the junction contained 13 bases not matched to a gene. Germline CDR1 is MGHRA and CDR2 is YSYEKL. CDR3 nucleotide sequence: TGCGCCAGCGCAACTAGCGTCGTGGCGATCCAGTACTTC. Its protein is CASATSVVAIQYF.

The V and J genes are TRBV12-3 or TRBV12-4 and TRBJ2-2, with a tentative D call TRBD1 (6 bases). The V gene lost 5 bases and the J gene lost 6 bases, with 19 bases spanning the gap. This CDR3 spans 16 amino acids. The CDR3, as DNA: TGTGCCAGCAGTGAAACAGGGTCCTCGGAAGCCGGGGAGCTGTTTTTT. Encoded protein: CASSETGSSEAGELFF.

The chain carries TRBV29-1 and TRBJ1-1; 7 bases are shared with TRBD1. V lost 6 bases and J lost 4; bases outside the gene matches: 8. Germline-derived CDR1 and CDR2 are SQVTM and ANQGSEA. This CDR3 has 13 residues. The CDR3 loop is CSVTTTGATEAFF. The CDR3 nucleotides read TGCAGCGTCACCACTACAGGGGCCACTGAAGCTTTCTTT.

The CDR3 nucleotides are TGTGCCAGCAGCCAAGGAGAGAGGGGCACTAACTCTGGGGCCAACGTCCTGACTTTC. Translation gives CASSQGERGTNSGANVLTF. The rearrangement links TRBV14 to TRBJ2-6; tentatively, D is TRBD1 or TRBD2 (5 bases each). V was shortened by 1 base and J by 0 bases, with 16 bases between the two germline ends. CDR3 length: 19 residues. Germline CDR1 reads SGHDN; CDR2 reads FVKESK. Drawing the rest from reference TRBV14 and TRBJ2-6, the complete variable domain is EAGVTQFPSHSVIEKGQTVTLRCDPISGHDNLYWYRRVMGKEIKFLLHFVKESKQDESGMPNNRFLAERTGGTYSTLKVQPAELEDSGVYFCASSQGERGTNSGANVLTFGAGSRLTVL.

J is TRBJ1-5 and V is TRBV7-2; no definite D call. Trimming took off 5 bases at V and 0 bases at J, with 17 bases between the two ends. The germline V gene has CDR1 SGHTA and CDR2 FQGNSA. The CDR3 totals 17 residues. CDR3 DNA: TGTGCCAGCAGCCCCCTAGTCGGCAGGAGTAGCAATCAGCCCCAGCATTTT. Residues: CASSPLVGRSSNQPQHF. The complete variable domain, with remaining parts taken from reference TRBV7-2 and TRBJ1-5, reads GAGVSQSPSNKVTEKGKDVELRCDPISGHTALYWYRQSLGQGLEFLIYFQGNSAPDKSGLPSDRFSAERTGGSVSTLTIQRTQQEDSAVYLCASSPLVGRSSNQPQHFGDGTRLSIL.